This entry describes one T cell receptor (beta chain). The specificity of this receptor is unknown. Base qualities are not recorded, but no much larger clone differs from it by a single base. Patients with autoimmune disease history or receiving systemic immunosuppression were excluded from the trial. Peripheral blood for TCR sequencing was collected from all dose cohorts at baseline, on cycle 4 day 1, and on cycle 7 day 1. The samples were taken from a phase I, first-in-human, multicenter, open-label dose-escalation trial of ivuxolimab. The trial enrolled adults with locally advanced or metastatic head and neck squamous cell, hepatocellular, melanoma or renal cell carcinoma. Before TCR sequencing, CD4+ T cells and CD8+ T cells were sorted from peripheral blood as separate populations. Genomic DNA was extracted from sorted cells for sequencing of the TCRbeta CDR3 region. TCRbeta CDR3 regions were sequenced using the immunoSEQ Assay. The immuneACCESS repertoire file appears here via TCRdb, limited to in-frame rearrangements. These files lack a portion of the clones; in checked studies, under half of the deficit traces to unresolved V genes, and the cause of the others is not known. This sample has some 37,000 clones in its table, and approximately 78% of those were observed once. In total, the top ten clones hold about 20% of the sample.

The entry originates in a study of OX40 agonist ivuxolimab in advanced cancers. In terms of the full investigation: Ivuxolimab, which targeted the costimulatory receptor OX40 (CD134), was an agonistic, fully human IgG2 monoclonal antibody. Intravenous ivuxolimab was administered to patients every 2 weeks at six dose levels: 0.01, 0.1, 0.3, 1.5, 3 and 10 mg/kg. Of the approximately 50 dose-escalation patients, hepatocellular carcinoma was present in around 19, melanoma in some 15, renal cell carcinoma in 9 and head and neck cancer in 9. In the dose-escalation cohort, 75% to 90% of patients were male, and the mean age was approximately 60 years with a range of about 20 to 79. Prior anti-PD-1, anti-PD-L1 or anti-CTLA-4 therapy was permitted, and checkpoint inhibitors had been received by 40% to 50% of dose-escalation patients. Three dose-escalation patients achieved partial responses, one with hepatocellular carcinoma and two with cutaneous melanoma. The purpose of peripheral TCRbeta sequencing was to test whether ivuxolimab changed TCR sequence diversity and led to clonal T-cell expansion. The paper covers the monotherapy dose-escalation part of the phase I ivuxolimab trial, which included N ≈ 50 patients.

The paper's findings and limits, for the study overall: At doses of 0.1 to 3.0 mg/kg, clonal expansion of both CD4+ and CD8+ T cells in blood was seen between baseline and week 6. The antigen specificity of the peripheral T cells that underwent clonal expansion was not determined. After ivuxolimab, more expanded clones were found on average in CD8+ T cells than in CD4+ T cells. Low levels of normalized T-cell clonal expansion were also shown by some nonresponding patients. In the 0.1-3.0 mg/kg groups, partial responders had among the lowest normalized peripheral clonal expansion, particularly in CD8+ T cells.

This sample comprised CD4+ or CD8+ T cells sorted from blood, obtained in a trial of the OX40 agonist ivuxolimab. The clonotype comes from an adult with an advanced solid tumor such as melanoma, head and neck, liver or kidney cancer.

The DNA sequence reads TGTGCCAGCTCACCAGGGACAGACCAGCCCCAGCATTTT. It translates as CASSPGTDQPQHF. In this chain, TRBV18 is recombined with TRBJ1-5; 7 central bases correspond to TRBD1. The CDR3 measures 13 amino acids from cysteine to phenylalanine. The entry retains the CDR3 DNA only, 39 bases that are in frame from base 1. The germline V and J ends show losses of 2 bases and 7 bases respectively, and no gene match explains 2 bases of the junction. The germline V gene encodes CDR1 KGHSH and CDR2 LQKENI.